A selection of T cell receptor beta chains follows, all from one sample in a study of blood T cells in healthy people across ages. Each CDR3 protein gets one entry after TCRdb re-called the 5' RACE reads with MiXCR. The sample consists of 800,000 to 1,000,000 distinct CDR3 sequences, around 48% of them appearing once. Sequencing was carried out using blood. The receptor set was obtained from a man aged 30-40 years in good health. Both conserved end residues are part of each CDR3. The D gene is left open where the match is weak. Rows may omit the clone size; those that give it use once, few, many or a size class.

CDR3 DNA: TGCGCCAGCACCTCGCGGTCGGGACGCAGCACAGATACGCAGTATTTT; CDR3 protein: CASTSRSGRSTDTQYF; J gene: TRBJ2-3; V gene: TRBV5-1; D gene: NA; clone size: few
CDR3 DNA: TGTGCCAGCAGCAAATACGGAGGGACTCAAGAGACCCAGTACTTC; CDR3 protein: CASSKYGGTQETQYF; J gene: TRBJ2-5; V gene: TRBV7-2; D gene: NA; clone size: NA
CDR3 DNA: TGTGCCAGCACCCGTGATGCCACAGATACGCAGTATTTT; CDR3 protein: CASTRDATDTQYF; J gene: TRBJ2-3; V gene: TRBV6-6; D gene: NA; clone size: NA
CDR3 DNA: TGCAGTGCTAGACCGGGACAGGGAAATTCACCCCTCCACTTT; CDR3 protein: CSARPGQGNSPLHF; J gene: TRBJ1-6; V gene: TRBV20-1; D gene: TRBD1; clone size: few
CDR3 DNA: TGTGCCAGCAGTCTGCCTCGGGGCTTGAACAACAATGAGCAGTTCTTC; CDR3 protein: CASSLPRGLNNNEQFF; J gene: TRBJ2-1; V gene: TRBV27; D gene: NA; clone size: few
CDR3 DNA: TGTGCCAGCAGGTCCCAGGGGGCGGCTAATGAAAAACTGTTTTTT; CDR3 protein: CASRSQGAANEKLFF; J gene: TRBJ1-4; V gene: TRBV6-1; D gene: TRBD1; clone size: few
CDR3 DNA: TGTGCCAGCAGTTTCTCCACCGGCAATGAGCAGTTCTTC; CDR3 protein: CASSFSTGNEQFF; J gene: TRBJ2-1; V gene: TRBV12-3/TRBV12-4; D gene: NA; clone size: NA
CDR3 DNA: TGCAGTGCGAGGGGACAGGTTGACTATGGCTACACCTTC; CDR3 protein: CSARGQVDYGYTF; J gene: TRBJ1-2; V gene: TRBV20-1; D gene: TRBD1; clone size: NA
CDR3 DNA: TGTGCCAGCAGCGTAGGACAGGGGTCACACACCGGGGAGCTGTTTTTT; CDR3 protein: CASSVGQGSHTGELFF; J gene: TRBJ2-2; V gene: TRBV9; D gene: TRBD1; clone size: NA
CDR3 DNA: TGCAGCGTTGAAGGGACAGACGGGTACTACGAGCAGTACTTC; CDR3 protein: CSVEGTDGYYEQYF; J gene: TRBJ2-7; V gene: TRBV29-1; D gene: NA; clone size: few
CDR3 DNA: TGCAGTGCTAGAGATAGATCGAACGAGCAGTACTTC; CDR3 protein: CSARDRSNEQYF; J gene: TRBJ2-7; V gene: TRBV20-1; D gene: NA; clone size: NA
CDR3 DNA: TGTGCCAGCAGCTTAGTGGACAGGGAAGGTCACCAGCCCCAGCATTTT; CDR3 protein: CASSLVDREGHQPQHF; J gene: TRBJ1-5; V gene: TRBV11-3; D gene: TRBD1; clone size: few
CDR3 DNA: TGTGCCAGCAGCTTAACCAGACTAGCGGGGTTGTACGAGCAGTACTTC; CDR3 protein: CASSLTRLAGLYEQYF; J gene: TRBJ2-7; V gene: TRBV7-8; D gene: TRBD2; clone size: few
CDR3 DNA: TGTGCCAGCAGCCCGGAGGCAGGGTTAACCTACGAGCAGTACTTC; CDR3 protein: CASSPEAGLTYEQYF; J gene: TRBJ2-7; V gene: TRBV5-5; D gene: NA; clone size: NA
CDR3 DNA: TGTGCCAGCAGTTCCGGGGTAGCGGGGTTCCAAGAGACCCAGTACTTC; CDR3 protein: CASSSGVAGFQETQYF; J gene: TRBJ2-5; V gene: TRBV6-5; D gene: TRBD2; clone size: few
CDR3 DNA: TGCGCCAGCAGCTTTGAACGGGCCTCCTACGAGCAGTACTTC; CDR3 protein: CASSFERASYEQYF; J gene: TRBJ2-7; V gene: TRBV5-1; D gene: NA; clone size: few
CDR3 DNA: TGCAGCGTTGAAAAGGCCGGACAGGGCGCCTACGAGCAGTACTTC; CDR3 protein: CSVEKAGQGAYEQYF; J gene: TRBJ2-7; V gene: TRBV29-1; D gene: TRBD1; clone size: few
CDR3 DNA: TGCAGTGCTAACACAGCTACGGCTGGCTACACCTTC; CDR3 protein: CSANTATAGYTF; J gene: TRBJ1-2; V gene: TRBV20-1; D gene: NA; clone size: NA
CDR3 DNA: TGTGCCAGCAGTTTAGTGAGAGCGGGGGGATACAATGAGCAGTTCTTC; CDR3 protein: CASSLVRAGGYNEQFF; J gene: TRBJ2-1; V gene: TRBV27; D gene: TRBD2; clone size: NA
CDR3 DNA: TGCGCCAGCAGCACCGGGATCAATGAAAAACTGTTTTTT; CDR3 protein: CASSTGINEKLFF; J gene: TRBJ1-4; V gene: TRBV5-1; D gene: NA; clone size: NA
CDR3 DNA: TGTGCCAGCAGCCCTGCGGGACAGGGTGTTGAGCAGTTCTTC; CDR3 protein: CASSPAGQGVEQFF; J gene: TRBJ2-1; V gene: TRBV28; D gene: TRBD1; clone size: once
CDR3 DNA: TGTGCCAGCAGTTTGGGACTCAGAACCTACGAGCAGTACTTC; CDR3 protein: CASSLGLRTYEQYF; J gene: TRBJ2-7; V gene: TRBV28; D gene: NA; clone size: NA
CDR3 DNA: TGTGCCAGCAGCCCTAGGCCGCAATCTAGCACAGATACGCAGTATTTT; CDR3 protein: CASSPRPQSSTDTQYF; J gene: TRBJ2-3; V gene: TRBV7-3; D gene: NA; clone size: NA
CDR3 DNA: TGCGCCAGCAGGCGAACCGGGACGCAAGGCTACACCTTC; CDR3 protein: CASRRTGTQGYTF; J gene: TRBJ1-2; V gene: TRBV4-1; D gene: NA; clone size: NA
CDR3 DNA: TGTGCCAGCAGTTTAAAATTGCTGAACTATGGCTACACCTTC; CDR3 protein: CASSLKLLNYGYTF; J gene: TRBJ1-2; V gene: TRBV12-3/TRBV12-4; D gene: NA; clone size: NA
CDR3 DNA: TGTGCCAGCAGCCCCCTCGCGGGGGGGAGGGCAGATACGCAGTATTTT; CDR3 protein: CASSPLAGGRADTQYF; J gene: TRBJ2-3; V gene: TRBV4-2; D gene: TRBD2; clone size: few
CDR3 DNA: TGTGCCAGCAGCTTTTTCCTAGCGGGGGGAACCTCCTACGAGCAGTACTTC; CDR3 protein: CASSFFLAGGTSYEQYF; J gene: TRBJ2-7; V gene: TRBV7-8; D gene: TRBD2; clone size: few
CDR3 DNA: TGTGCCAGCAGTTTATATGGACAGGGGAGCAATCAGCCCCAGCATTTT; CDR3 protein: CASSLYGQGSNQPQHF; J gene: TRBJ1-5; V gene: TRBV12-3/TRBV12-4; D gene: TRBD1; clone size: NA
CDR3 DNA: TGTGCCACCAGCAGAGATTGGGTACGGGCGAACACTGAAGCTTTCTTT; CDR3 protein: CATSRDWVRANTEAFF; J gene: TRBJ1-1; V gene: TRBV15; D gene: NA; clone size: NA
CDR3 DNA: TGTGCCATCAGTGAGGTTCCAGCAGACACAGATACGCAGTATTTT; CDR3 protein: CAISEVPADTDTQYF; J gene: TRBJ2-3; V gene: TRBV10-3; D gene: NA; clone size: few
CDR3 DNA: TGTGCCAGCAGCCGCGAACAGGGATTACTCCCCTATGGCTACACCTTC; CDR3 protein: CASSREQGLLPYGYTF; J gene: TRBJ1-2; V gene: TRBV12-3/TRBV12-4; D gene: NA; clone size: NA
CDR3 DNA: TGTGCCAGCAGTGTGGAGACAGGGGGCCACGAGCAGTACTTC; CDR3 protein: CASSVETGGHEQYF; J gene: TRBJ2-7; V gene: TRBV2; D gene: TRBD1; clone size: NA
CDR3 DNA: TGTGCCAGCAGCCAAGAACTAAGACAGGGAGGGGAGCAGTACTTC; CDR3 protein: CASSQELRQGGEQYF; J gene: TRBJ2-7; V gene: TRBV3-1; D gene: NA; clone size: NA